The rows below give T cell receptor beta chains drawn from one sample of a study of cytomegalovirus exposure and HLA in healthy donors. Method: immunoSEQ multiplex PCR; TCRdb's copy keeps in-frame clones and lacks some. This sample has 100,000 to 150,000 clones, with around 82% found just once. The sequenced material came from PBMCs. These receptors all stem from a man aged 25 to 40 in good health and CMV-seropositive. Each CDR3 is given with its conserved first and last residue. D genes are given only for firm matches. Clone size is shown for a subset of rows, as once, few, many or a class of expanded clone.

clone_size	v_call	d_call	j_call	cdr3_nt	cdr3_aa
-	TRBV11-2	TRBD2	TRBJ2-7	TGTGCCAGCAGCTTGAGACTAGCGGGAGTTCAGTACGAGCAGTACTTC	CASSLRLAGVQYEQYF
-	TRBV30	-	TRBJ2-2	TGTGCCTGGAGCGTAAACACCGGGGAGCTGTTTTTT	CAWSVNTGELFF
-	TRBV7-9	TRBD1	TRBJ1-1	TGTGCCAGCAGCCAAGCAGGGGGTACTGAAGCTTTCTTT	CASSQAGGTEAFF
few	TRBV4-1	-	TRBJ2-3	TGCGCCAGCAGCCAAGCCCTTGGACAGAGGGTGGCAGATACGCAGTATTTT	CASSQALGQRVADTQYF
once	TRBV7-2	-	TRBJ1-2	TGTGCCAGCAGCTTAACTGCGACGGCAGGAGGCTATGGCTACACCTTC	CASSLTATAGGYGYTF
-	TRBV5-4	TRBD2	TRBJ2-5	TGTGCCAGCAGCCCGGGGGGGACACAAGAGACCCAGTACTTC	CASSPGGTQETQYF
-	TRBV5-5	-	TRBJ2-3	TGTGCCAGCAGCCCCCAGGGTACGCAGTATTTT	CASSPQGTQYF
-	TRBV6-1	-	TRBJ2-7	TGTGCCAGCAGTGAATTGGGGCAGGGCCTGGGCGAGCAGTACTTC	CASSELGQGLGEQYF
-	TRBV5-5	TRBD1	TRBJ1-4	TGTGCCAGCAGCAGGACAGGGGTTCGGGATAATGAAAAACTGTTTTTT	CASSRTGVRDNEKLFF
-	TRBV6-4	TRBD1	TRBJ1-5	TGTGCCAGCAGTGACTCGGGACAGGGGTCGGGTCAGCCCCAGCATTTT	CASSDSGQGSGQPQHF
-	TRBV28	-	TRBJ2-7	TGTGCCAGCAGTTCCACGCCTGAGTACGAGCAGTACTTC	CASSSTPEYEQYF
few	TRBV5-4	TRBD1	TRBJ2-7	TGTGCCAGCAGCCCTACCCGGGACAGGGGGCTGGGCGAGCAGTACTTC	CASSPTRDRGLGEQYF
-	TRBV19	-	TRBJ2-7	TGTGCCAGTAGTATAGATCTCGGGGGGCCCTACGAGCAGTACTTC	CASSIDLGGPYEQYF
-	TRBV10-3	-	TRBJ2-5	TGTGCCATCAGTGAAGCTTTAGAGACCCAGTACTTC	CAISEALETQYF
-	TRBV27	-	TRBJ1-1	TGTGCCAGCAGCAGCGCGGGTGGTCCAACTGAAGCTTTCTTT	CASSSAGGPTEAFF
-	TRBV4-2	TRBD1	TRBJ1-5	TGTGCCAGCAGCCAAGGCGCAGGGGGCGCCGGCAATCAGCCCCAGCATTTT	CASSQGAGGAGNQPQHF
-	TRBV18	TRBD1	TRBJ1-2	TGTGCCAGCTCACCCCCGGACAGGGACTACTATGGCTACACCTTC	CASSPPDRDYYGYTF
-	TRBV27	TRBD1	TRBJ2-7	TGTGCCAGCGGACAGGCCCTCGATTACGAGCAGTACTTC	CASGQALDYEQYF
-	TRBV7-2	-	TRBJ2-1	TGTGCCAGCAGCTTACTCGGTGGAGGGTCGAGGAATGAGCAGTTCTTC	CASSLLGGGSRNEQFF
-	TRBV7-9	-	TRBJ2-2	TGTGCCAGCAACACCCCAGGAGGAGCCGGGGAGCTGTTTTTT	CASNTPGGAGELFF
few	TRBV27	-	TRBJ2-1	TGTGCCAGCAGTTTAGGGGGGAATGAGCAGTTCTTC	CASSLGGNEQFF
-	TRBV7-6	TRBD2	TRBJ2-3	TGTGCCAGCAGCCGTCTAGCGGCGAGGACAGATACGCAGTATTTT	CASSRLAARTDTQYF
-	TRBV28	-	TRBJ2-7	TGTGCCAGCAGTTTTGGTTCGCGGGGGCTTGACGAGCAGTACTTC	CASSFGSRGLDEQYF
-	TRBV19	-	TRBJ1-2	TGTGCCAGTAGAGAACCGGAGGGAAGCTACACCTTC	CASREPEGSYTF
once	TRBV4-1	TRBD2	TRBJ2-3	TGCGCCAGCAGCCCGATTCTAGCGGGGGGGAGGGGCACAGATACGCAGTATTTT	CASSPILAGGRGTDTQYF
once	TRBV5-1	TRBD1	TRBJ1-2	TGCGCCAGCAGCCCGGACAGGGTCGGCTACACCTTC	CASSPDRVGYTF
-	TRBV6-5	TRBD1	TRBJ1-2	TGTGCCAGCAGTGTGGGGCCAGGGGGATATGGCTACACCTTC	CASSVGPGGYGYTF
once	TRBV12-5	TRBD1	TRBJ1-1	TGTGCTAGTGGTTTGGGACAGGGGAGGGACACTGAAGCTTTCTTT	CASGLGQGRDTEAFF
-	TRBV9	-	TRBJ2-1	TGTGCCAGCAGCCCCCGACTCTACAATGAGCAGTTCTTC	CASSPRLYNEQFF
few	TRBV6-1	-	TRBJ2-7	TGTGCCAGCAGTGAAATGGCAGTTCGCTCCTACGAGCAGTACTTC	CASSEMAVRSYEQYF
-	TRBV9	TRBD2	TRBJ2-1	TGTGCCAGCAGCGCGGGACTAGCGGGTTACGAGCAGTTCTTC	CASSAGLAGYEQFF
-	TRBV27	-	TRBJ2-1	TGTGCCAGCAGTTTACAGGGGAATGAGCAGTTCTTC	CASSLQGNEQFF
once	TRBV11-2	TRBD2	TRBJ2-3	TGTGCCAGCAGCTTAGTTCAAGCGGGACTCACAGATACGCAGTATTTT	CASSLVQAGLTDTQYF
-	TRBV9	-	TRBJ1-4	TGTGCCAGCAGCCCCTCCGGGACTTGGGGTGAAAAACTGTTTTTT	CASSPSGTWGEKLFF
few	TRBV7-2	-	TRBJ2-1	TGTGCCAGCAGCTTAGAACCCACCTGGCCGTTCTTC	CASSLEPTWPFF
-	TRBV9	TRBD1	TRBJ2-5	TGTGCCAGCAGCCCAGCTGGGGACAGGGTGAAAGAGACCCAGTACTTC	CASSPAGDRVKETQYF
-	TRBV27	TRBD2	TRBJ2-5	TGTGCCAGCAGTACGGGACTAGCGGGAGGGTGGGTAGAGACCCAGTACTTC	CASSTGLAGGWVETQYF
-	TRBV5-1	-	TRBJ2-1	TGCGCCAGCGGCCAGAACCCGGACAGCAATGAGCAGTTCTTC	CASGQNPDSNEQFF
-	TRBV6-6	-	TRBJ1-4	TGTGCCAGCAGTTCCAGGGGAGGGGAAAAACTGTTTTTT	CASSSRGGEKLFF
-	TRBV27	-	TRBJ2-7	TGTGCCAGCAGGCGAAGTGACTACGGGATCTACGAGCAGTACTTC	CASRRSDYGIYEQYF
-	TRBV10-1	TRBD2	TRBJ2-3	TGCGCCAGCAGTGAGGCGGGAGCCCCAGATACGCAGTATTTT	CASSEAGAPDTQYF
-	TRBV2	TRBD1	TRBJ1-2	TGTGCCAGCAGTCCGCGGGACAGGCGTGGCTGCACCTTC	CASSPRDRRGCTF
-	TRBV9	TRBD2	TRBJ2-2	TGTGCCAGCAGCGTAGCAGGACTAGCGGGAAGGGTGACCGGGGAGCTGTTTTTT	CASSVAGLAGRVTGELFF
-	TRBV4-1	-	TRBJ2-2	TGCGCCAGCAGCCAAGAGGAGCGGAACACCGGGGAGCTGTTTTTT	CASSQEERNTGELFF